The 28 T cell receptor beta chains reported below all come from one sample, sequenced in a study of blood T cell repertoires in COVID-19. Assay: immunoSEQ multiplex PCR; the TCRdb copy retains only in-frame clones and omits some. The sample has about 180,000 clones, 78% seen once. Sequenced material: PBMCs or T cells enriched from blood (not recorded which). These receptor sequences come from a woman aged 50 to 65 who had recovered from COVID-19.

The V call is TRBV7-8, the J call TRBJ1-1, with a weak D call TRBD1 (6 bases). Trimming took 2 bases from V and 4 from J, leaving 11 bases between them. Germline V gives CDR1 SGHVS, CDR2 FQNEAQ. This CDR3 has 14 amino acids. The CDR3 sequence is CASSLQGSATEAFF. As DNA, the CDR3 is TGTGCCAGCAGCTTACAGGGGTCGGCCACTGAAGCTTTCTTT.

This clone was found once. The V call is TRBV2, the J call TRBJ2-1; 10 bases are shared with TRBD2. Germline trimming cut 3 bases from V and 8 bases from J; bases unmatched to any gene: 7. CDR1 is SNHLY, CDR2 FYNNEI, per germline. CDR3 size: 15 residues. CDR3 sequence reads: CASSEGSSGSHEQFF. The CDR3 DNA reads as TGTGCCAGCAGTGAGGGTTCTAGCGGGAGTCATGAGCAGTTCTTC.

This rearrangement joins TRBV19 to TRBJ1-2; 9 bases agree with TRBD1. The germline V gene has CDR1 LNHDA and CDR2 SQIVND (reference sequence). With V trimmed by 2 bases and J by 4 bases, 5 bases remained unmatched. The CDR3 is 15 amino acids. Here the CDR3 reads CASSIMGTGSYGYTF. In DNA form, the CDR3 reads TGTGCCAGTAGTATAATGGGGACAGGGAGCTATGGCTACACCTTC. Combining the CDR3 with reference TRBV19 and TRBJ1-2 gives the whole variable domain DGGITQSPKYLFRKEGQNVTLSCEQNLNHDAMYWYRQDPGQGLRLIYYSQIVNDFQKGDIAEGYSVSREKKESFPLTVTSAQKNPTAFYLCASSIMGTGSYGYTFGSGTRLTVV.

The chain uses TRBV10-3 and TRBJ2-1; 8 bases fit TRBD1. The J segment lost 5 bases and the V segment lost 8 bases, leaving 11 bases of the junction unmatched. The CDR3 consists of 15 residues. Looked up from germline, CDR1 is ENHRY and CDR2 is SYGVKD. The CDR3 sequence is CAISGGRGQDNEQFF. In DNA, the CDR3 is TGTGCCATCTCTGGGGGCAGGGGGCAAGACAATGAGCAGTTCTTC.

This clone was recorded once. J is TRBJ1-1 and V is TRBV11-2; D might be TRBD1 (6 bases). Looked up from germline, CDR1 is SGHAT and CDR2 is FQNNGV. The V gene lost 1 base and the J gene lost 7 bases, with 16 bases spanning the gap. The CDR3 is 15 residues long. This CDR3 is CASSLVQGPTFEAFF. CDR3 coding DNA: TGTGCCAGCAGCTTAGTACAGGGCCCAACCTTTGAAGCTTTCTTT.

The chain couples TRBV9 to TRBJ1-2, with D perhaps matching TRBD1 (6 bases). The CDR3 has 13 amino acids. Germline CDR1 reads SGDLS; CDR2 reads YYNGEE. V lost 3 bases and J 8 bases, leaving 14 bases between the germline ends. The CDR3 sequence: CASSAGGLKGYTF. CDR3 nucleotide sequence: TGTGCCAGCAGCGCCGGGGGGCTAAAGGGCTACACCTTC.

The chain uses TRBV5-6 and TRBJ1-3; tentative D call: TRBD1 (5 bases). Germline V gene lookup returns CDR1 SGHDT and CDR2 YYEEEE. The ends were cut back, 4 bases at V and 2 bases at J, with 16 bases in the middle. The CDR3 sequence is 16 residues long. The DNA for the CDR3 is TGTGCCAGCAGCCGGAGGGGAGGAAATGCTGGAAACACCATATATTTT. It specifies CASSRRGGNAGNTIYF.

This sequence joins TRBV3-1 (or the pseudogene TRBV3-2) and TRBJ2-3; 9 bases align to TRBD2. Germline V gene data show CDR1 as LGHDT and CDR2 as YNNKEL (reference sequence). Losses at the gene ends were 0 bases for V and 3 bases for J; bases not matched to a gene: 7. The CDR3 length is 17 residues. Written as DNA, the CDR3 is TGTGCCAGCAGCCAAGAACGAGCGGGAGGCGGTACAGATACGCAGTATTTT. It specifies CASSQERAGGGTDTQYF.

The J gene is TRBJ1-3, the V gene TRBV30; 10 nucleotides align to TRBD1. The CDR3 length is 15 residues. The germline CDR1 and CDR2 sequences are GTSNPN and SVGIG (reference sequence). V was pared by 4 bases and J by 2 bases, with 5 bases of the junction left unmatched. The CDR3 reads CAWNTGTGAGNTIYF. As DNA, the CDR3 is TGTGCCTGGAACACCGGGACAGGGGCTGGAAACACCATATATTTT.

The V gene is TRBV5-4, the J gene TRBJ1-2; TRBD1 matches at 9 bases. This CDR3 is built from 14 residues. Germline V gene data show CDR1 as SGHNT and CDR2 as YYREEE (reference sequence). Unmatched junction bases numbered 3, after V lost 3 bases and J lost 3 bases. CDR3 nucleotide sequence: TGTGCCAGCAGCTCAACAGGGGGCGACTATGGCTACACCTTC. Its translation is CASSSTGGDYGYTF. Full variable domain (missing parts from reference TRBV5-4 and TRBJ1-2): ETGVTQSPTHLIKTRGQQVTLRCSSQSGHNTVSWYQQALGQGPQFIFQYYREEENGRGNFPPRFSGLQFPNYSSELNVNALELDDSALYLCASSSTGGDYGYTFGSGTRLTVV.

The chain links TRBV6-5 to TRBJ1-5; D not certain. The V gene lost 10 bases and the J gene lost 7 bases, with 23 bases spanning the gap. The CDR3 runs to 15 residues. The germline V gene has CDR1 MNHEY and CDR2 SVGAGI. In DNA, the CDR3 is TGTGCCATCTGCCCCGACGTGCGGGGTGGGCAGCCCCAGCATTTT. Protein product: CAICPDVRGGQPQHF.

The chain uses TRBV5-1 and TRBJ2-7; 12 bases are shared with TRBD1. Germline V gene sequence: CDR1 SGHRS, CDR2 YFSETQ. The V and J ends lost 2 bases and 4 bases, in that order; junction bases with no gene match: 4. The length of the CDR3 is 15 residues. CDR3 sequence (DNA): TGCGCCAGCAGCTTTGAGGGACAGGGGGCGTACGAGCAGTACTTC. Amino acid sequence: CASSFEGQGAYEQYF.

This chain uses TRBV19 with TRBJ1-2; D is perhaps TRBD1 (5 bases). The CDR3 length is 14 residues. Germline CDR1 and CDR2: LNHDA and SQIVND (reference sequence). V lost 8 bases and J lost 6, with 19 bases in between. CDR3 DNA: TGTGCCAGTGCTAATGTGGGGCCCAGAGATGGCTACACCTTC. It yields the protein CASANVGPRDGYTF. Full variable domain (outside the CDR3, taken from reference TRBV19 and TRBJ1-2): DGGITQSPKYLFRKEGQNVTLSCEQNLNHDAMYWYRQDPGQGLRLIYYSQIVNDFQKGDIAEGYSVSREKKESFPLTVTSAQKNPTAFYLCASANVGPRDGYTFGSGTRLTVV.

The chain's CDR3 is CSVADSTEAFF. The CDR3 DNA sequence: TGCAGCGTTGCCGACAGCACTGAAGCTTTCTTT. The gene calls are TRBV29-1 and TRBJ1-1; perhaps TRBD1 as D (5 bases). The CDR3 consists of 11 residues. V lost 4 bases, J lost 4 bases, and 7 bases lay in between. The germline V gene has CDR1 SQVTM and CDR2 ANQGSEA.

The chain combines TRBV10-3 with TRBJ2-7, with D perhaps TRBD2 (5 bases). The V gene's germline CDR1 is ENHRY and CDR2 SYGVKD. This CDR3 region has 14 residues. Trimming stripped 3 bases from V and 2 bases from J, with 11 bases between. CDR3 sequence reads: CAISEGLAPYEQYF. The CDR3 region has the DNA TGTGCCATCAGTGAAGGTCTAGCCCCCTACGAGCAGTACTTC.

The chain links TRBV19 to TRBJ2-2; D might be TRBD2 (6 bases). Looked up from germline, CDR1 is LNHDA and CDR2 is SQIVND (reference sequence). The V and J ends lost 5 bases and 5 bases respectively, with 18 bases between them. The CDR3 runs 16 residues. The CDR3: CASSGGSGIVTGELFF. The CDR3 region has the DNA TGTGCCAGTAGTGGGGGGTCAGGGATAGTGACCGGGGAGCTGTTTTTT.

The chain joins TRBV11-1 to TRBJ2-7; 10 positions match TRBD1. In germline, CDR1 is SGHAT, CDR2 FQDESV (reference sequence). The length of the CDR3 is 16 residues. The V segment lost 3 bases and the J segment 2 bases; nucleotides outside the gene matches: 7. The CDR3, as DNA: TGTGCCAGCAGCTTCAGACAGGGGGCCCCCACCTACGAGCAGTACTTC. This encodes CASSFRQGAPTYEQYF.

V is TRBV7-9 and J is TRBJ1-1, with D possibly matching TRBD1 (5 bases). Germline V lookup: CDR1 SEHNR, CDR2 FQNEAQ (reference sequence). The CDR3 covers 17 residues. Between the trimmed V and J ends, which lost 6 bases and 1 base, there was a span of 21 bases. The CDR3 loop reads CASSSPRATARNTEAFF. In DNA form, the CDR3 reads TGTGCCAGCAGTTCCCCCAGGGCCACGGCAAGGAACACTGAAGCTTTCTTT.

The V call is TRBV5-1, the J call TRBJ2-2; D might be TRBD2 (6 bases). V lost 5 bases, J lost 3 bases, and 14 bases lay in between. The CDR3 sequence is 15 residues long. Germline V lookup: CDR1 SGHRS, CDR2 YFSETQ. In nucleotides, the CDR3 is TGCGCCAGCAGGCGGGCGGGGCCGGACACCGGGGAGCTGTTTTTT. This gives the protein CASRRAGPDTGELFF.

This clone was observed a handful of times. The gene calls are TRBV2 and TRBJ1-5; TRBD1 matches at 11 bases. The V segment lost 3 bases and the J segment 9 bases; nucleotides outside the gene matches: 7. Looked up from germline, CDR1 is SNHLY and CDR2 is FYNNEI. The CDR3 is 15 amino acids. The CDR3 here is CASSDGQGAVRPQHF. As DNA, the CDR3 is TGTGCCAGCAGTGACGGACAGGGGGCCGTAAGGCCCCAGCATTTT.

V is TRBV3-1 (or the pseudogene TRBV3-2) and J is TRBJ1-6; no firm D call. V dropped 4 bases and J dropped 3 bases, with 4 bases sitting between them. The germline V gene encodes CDR1 LGHDT and CDR2 YNNKEL (reference sequence). The CDR3 contains 13 residues. In DNA, the CDR3 is TGTGCCAGCAGCCTAAACTATAATTCACCCCTCCACTTT. This sequence encodes CASSLNYNSPLHF.

The chain uses TRBV19 and TRBJ2-5; 8 bases fit TRBD1. Per germline, CDR1 LNHDA and CDR2 SQIVND (reference sequence). J gave up 5 bases and V 7 bases, and 6 bases lay outside the gene matches. The CDR3 sequence is 13 residues long. Here the CDR3 DNA reads TGTGCCAGTAAGGACAGGGCGCGTGAGACCCAGTACTTC. Translation: CASKDRARETQYF.

V usage is TRBV2 and J usage is TRBJ1-1; 9 bases match TRBD1. J gave up 7 bases and V 1 base, and 7 bases lay outside the gene matches. Germline V gives CDR1 SNHLY, CDR2 FYNNEI. The CDR3 is made up of 15 amino acids. CDR3 nucleotides: TGTGCCAGCAGTGAAGTGGGGACAGGGCCCGATGAAGCTTTCTTT. Translated: CASSEVGTGPDEAFF.

This chain connects TRBV28 to TRBJ2-2; 8 nucleotides match TRBD2. Germline lookup yields CDR1 MDHEN and CDR2 SYDVKM. CDR3 length: 16 residues. Losses at the gene ends were 5 bases for V and 5 bases for J; bases not matched to a gene: 10. CDR3 sequence reads: CASSTPGLGHTGELFF. CDR3 sequence (DNA): TGTGCCAGCAGTACTCCGGGACTAGGACATACCGGGGAGCTGTTTTTT.

This clone was counted a single time. The genes are TRBV11-2 and TRBJ2-1; D is perhaps TRBD1 (5 bases). Germline CDR1 is SGHAT and CDR2 is FQNNGV. The ends were cut back, 3 bases at V and 8 bases at J, with 17 bases in the middle. The CDR3 has 15 amino acids. This CDR3 is CASSFPRTREYEQFF. CDR3 in DNA: TGTGCCAGCAGCTTCCCACGGACACGCGAGTATGAGCAGTTCTTC. Full variable domain (rest looked up from reference TRBV11-2 and TRBJ2-1): EAGVAQSPRYKIIEKRQSVAFWCNPISGHATLYWYQQILGQGPKLLIQFQNNGVVDDSQLPKDRFSAERLKGVDSTLKIQPAKLEDSAVYLCASSFPRTREYEQFFGPGTRLTVL.

A single count supports this clone. The CDR3 sequence is CASSIGTANTGELFF. CDR3 bases: TGTGCCAGCAGCATCGGGACAGCGAACACCGGGGAGCTGTTTTTT. The chain recombines TRBV7-8 with TRBJ2-2; 7 positions agree with TRBD1. V trimming: 5 bases; J trimming: 0 bases; junction bases outside the gene matches: 3. The CDR3 is 15 residues long. In germline, CDR1 is SGHVS, CDR2 FQNEAQ.

This chain uses TRBV9 with TRBJ2-5; TRBD1 agrees at 9 bases. Germline V lookup: CDR1 SGDLS, CDR2 YYNGEE. This CDR3 has 16 residues. V lost 0 bases and J lost 5; bases outside the gene matches: 8. The CDR3 protein is CASSVGGQGWWETQYF. CDR3 nucleotide sequence: TGTGCCAGCAGCGTAGGCGGACAGGGGTGGTGGGAGACCCAGTACTTC.

The chain is built from TRBV30 and TRBJ2-2; 9 bases line up with TRBD1. Looked up from germline, CDR1 is GTSNPN and CDR2 is SVGIG (reference sequence). The CDR3 consists of 16 residues. V dropped 2 bases and J dropped 5; count of bases not matched to a gene: 9. The CDR3 sequence is CAWSRFDRGITGELFF. The CDR3 bases are TGTGCCTGGAGTAGGTTCGACAGGGGGATAACCGGGGAGCTGTTTTTT.